The rows below give T cell receptor beta chains drawn from one sample of a study of blood T cell repertoires in COVID-19. Profiled with immunoSEQ multiplex PCR; TCRdb holds only in-frame clones, not every one. There are some 250,000 clones in the sample; approximately 80% occur only once, and less than 3.5% lies in the top ten. Source material: peripheral blood. The receptors originated from a woman younger than 30 with acute or convalescent COVID-19. CDR3s include the opening cysteine and the closing phenylalanine or tryptophan. D genes are given only for firm matches. Some rows mark clone size as missing; the rest say once, few, many or name a class of expanded clone.

>TRBJ2-7|-|-|TRBV18
CASSPPGSSYEQYF
TGTGCCAGCTCACCCCCAGGTTCTTCCTACGAGCAGTACTTC
>TRBJ2-7|-|-|TRBV5-1
CASSPPTTALPYEQYF
TGCGCCAGCAGCCCACCGACGACAGCCCTCCCCTACGAGCAGTACTTC
>TRBJ1-5|-|-|TRBV7-2
CASSGTGDQPQHF
TGTGCCAGCAGCGGCACGGGAGATCAGCCCCAGCATTTT
>TRBJ2-5|TRBD1|-|TRBV18
CASSPVQGVQETQYF
TGTGCCAGCTCACCCGTCCAGGGGGTGCAGGAGACCCAGTACTTC
>TRBJ2-7|TRBD2|-|TRBV27
CASSPRLAATYEQYF
TGTGCCAGCAGTCCCCGGCTAGCGGCGACCTACGAGCAGTACTTC
>TRBJ2-4|TRBD2|few|TRBV19
CASSDLAGGAKNIQYF
TGTGCCAGTAGTGACCTAGCGGGAGGGGCCAAAAACATTCAGTACTTC
>TRBJ2-1|-|few|TRBV18
CASSPSTEQFF
TGTGCCAGCTCACCGTCGACAGAGCAGTTCTTC
>TRBJ2-7|-|-|TRBV29-1
CSVAARGGNEQYF
TGCAGCGTTGCTGCCCGAGGTGGAAACGAGCAGTACTTC
>TRBJ2-7|-|few|TRBV7-2
CASSTSTGYEQYF
TGTGCCAGCAGCACCTCTACAGGCTACGAGCAGTACTTC
>TRBJ2-7|-|-|TRBV27
CASSSVGGPFFYEQYF
TGTGCCAGCAGTTCAGTGGGGGGTCCCTTTTTCTACGAGCAGTACTTC
>TRBJ2-1|TRBD2|once|TRBV15
CATSRETSGVVLSYNEQFF
TGTGCCACCAGCAGAGAAACTAGCGGAGTGGTTTTGTCCTACAATGAGCAGTTCTTC
>TRBJ2-4|-|-|TRBV19
CASSRSGSGAKNIQYF
TGTGCCAGTAGTCGATCAGGGTCTGGGGCCAAAAACATTCAGTACTTC
>TRBJ2-3|-|-|TRBV2
CASGRRRSTDTQYF
TGTGCCAGTGGGAGGCGACGATCCACAGATACGCAGTATTTT
>TRBJ2-7|-|once|TRBV7-9
CASSPSVVLEQYF
TGTGCCAGCAGCCCTAGCGTGGTCCTCGAGCAGTACTTC
>TRBJ2-1|TRBD2|-|TRBV28
CASRIPSGSSSYNEQFF
TGTGCCAGCAGGATTCCAAGCGGGAGTAGTTCCTACAATGAGCAGTTCTTC
>TRBJ2-5|-|-|TRBV5-4
CASSLDAGLGETQYF
TGTGCCAGCAGCTTGGATGCAGGGCTGGGAGAGACCCAGTACTTC
>TRBJ2-6|-|-|TRBV29-1
CSVSRGAGLYSGANVLTF
TGCAGCGTTTCTCGCGGTGCAGGGTTATACTCTGGGGCCAACGTCCTGACTTTC
>TRBJ2-5|TRBD2|-|TRBV29-1
CSVEGLASKETQYF
TGCAGCGTTGAGGGACTAGCGAGCAAAGAGACCCAGTACTTC
>TRBJ2-5|TRBD2|-|TRBV29-1
CSGGREETQYF
TGCAGTGGGGGGAGGGAAGAGACCCAGTACTTC
>TRBJ1-2|TRBD1|-|TRBV9
CASSVSRDSDFLGDGYTF
TGTGCCAGCAGCGTATCCCGGGACAGCGACTTCTTAGGCGATGGCTACACCTTC
>TRBJ2-1|-|-|TRBV19
CASSGTPHNEQFF
TGTGCCAGTTCCGGGACTCCGCACAATGAGCAGTTCTTC
>TRBJ1-1|-|-|TRBV6-5
CASSTSGFGTEAFF
TGTGCCAGCAGTACCTCGGGATTTGGCACTGAAGCTTTCTTT
>TRBJ1-1|-|-|TRBV6-5
CASSVDTNTEAFF
TGTGCCAGCAGCGTGGACACGAACACTGAAGCTTTCTTT
>TRBJ1-2|TRBD1|-|TRBV18
CASSPGGTGYGYTF
TGTGCCAGCTCACCTGGTGGGACAGGGTATGGCTACACCTTC
>TRBJ2-1|-|-|TRBV12-5
CASGMDYQPYNEQFF
TGTGCTAGTGGGATGGACTACCAGCCATACAATGAGCAGTTCTTC
>TRBJ2-5|TRBD2|-|TRBV5-1
CASSLVSTGGETQYF
TGCGCCAGCAGCTTGGTTTCTACGGGAGGAGAGACCCAGTACTTC
>TRBJ2-2|TRBD2|-|TRBV5-6
CASSFPGLAGLGSGELFF
TGTGCCAGCAGCTTTCCGGGACTAGCGGGTCTGGGTTCCGGGGAGCTGTTTTTT
>TRBJ1-4|-|-|TRBV6-2/TRBV6-3
CASSPRTGLEKLFF
TGTGCCAGCAGCCCACGAACCGGACTTGAAAAACTGTTTTTT
>TRBJ2-3|-|-|TRBV2
CASSPGVTQYF
TGTGCCAGCAGTCCGGGAGTTACGCAGTATTTT
>TRBJ1-3|-|-|TRBV7-9
CASSRGVTSGNTIYF
TGTGCCAGCAGCCGCGGGGTTACCTCTGGAAACACCATATATTTT